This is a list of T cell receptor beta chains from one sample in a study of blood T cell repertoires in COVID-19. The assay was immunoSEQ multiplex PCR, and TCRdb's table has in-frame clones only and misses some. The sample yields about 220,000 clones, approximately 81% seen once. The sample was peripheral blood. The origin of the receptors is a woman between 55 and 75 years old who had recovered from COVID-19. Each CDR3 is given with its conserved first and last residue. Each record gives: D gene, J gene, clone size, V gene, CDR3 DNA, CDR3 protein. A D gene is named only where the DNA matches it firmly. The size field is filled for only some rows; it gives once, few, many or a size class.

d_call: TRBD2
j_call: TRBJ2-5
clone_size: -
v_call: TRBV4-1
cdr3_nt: TGCGCCAGCAGCCAAGGGGTAGCGGGGGGGCAAGAGACCCAGTACTTC
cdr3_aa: CASSQGVAGGQETQYF

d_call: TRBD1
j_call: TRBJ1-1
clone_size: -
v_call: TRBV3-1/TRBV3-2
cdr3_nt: TGTGCCAGCAGTCCACCTGGACAGGGGGCTGAAGCTTTCTTT
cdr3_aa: CASSPPGQGAEAFF

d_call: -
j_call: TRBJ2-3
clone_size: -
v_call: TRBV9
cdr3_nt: TGTGCCAGCAGCGTAGATATTAGCACAGATACGCAGTATTTT
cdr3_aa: CASSVDISTDTQYF

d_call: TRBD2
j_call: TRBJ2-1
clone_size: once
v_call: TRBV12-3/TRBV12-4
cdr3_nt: TGTGCCAGCAGCTCCCGGACTAGCGAGCAGTTCTTC
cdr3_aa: CASSSRTSEQFF

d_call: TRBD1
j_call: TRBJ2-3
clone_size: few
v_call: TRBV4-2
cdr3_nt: TGTGCCAGCAGCCAAGGGTGGACAGGGAACACAGATACGCAGTATTTT
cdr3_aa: CASSQGWTGNTDTQYF

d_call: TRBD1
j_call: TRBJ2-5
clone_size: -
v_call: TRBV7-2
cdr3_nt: TGTGCCAGCAGCTCGACAGGGCACGAGACCCAGTACTTC
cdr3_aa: CASSSTGHETQYF

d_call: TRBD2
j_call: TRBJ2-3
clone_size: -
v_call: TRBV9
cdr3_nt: TGTGCCAGCAGCCCACGACTAGCGCGGTACACAGATACGCAGTATTTT
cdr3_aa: CASSPRLARYTDTQYF

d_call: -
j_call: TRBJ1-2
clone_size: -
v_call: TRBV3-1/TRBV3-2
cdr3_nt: TGTGCCAGCAGCCAAGGCCCCCGCTCCAGGGTGGGTAACTATGGCTACACCTTC
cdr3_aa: CASSQGPRSRVGNYGYTF

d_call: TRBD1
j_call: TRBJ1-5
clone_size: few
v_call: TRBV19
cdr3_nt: TGTGCCAGTAGTAGAGCTCGGGACAGCCTAAATCAGCCCCAGCATTTT
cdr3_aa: CASSRARDSLNQPQHF

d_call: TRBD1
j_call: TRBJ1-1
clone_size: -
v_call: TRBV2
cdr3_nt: TGTGCCAGCAAGGGGGACAGATCGAACACTGAAGCTTTCTTT
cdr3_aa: CASKGDRSNTEAFF

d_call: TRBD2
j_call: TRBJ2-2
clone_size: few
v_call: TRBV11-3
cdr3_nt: TGTGCCAGCAGCCAGAGGGGTCCGGGAGCGGGGGGTAACACCGGGGAGCTGTTTTTT
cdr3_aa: CASSQRGPGAGGNTGELFF

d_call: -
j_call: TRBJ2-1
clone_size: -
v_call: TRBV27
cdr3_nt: TGTGCCAGCAGTCTAGGGGGTCCTGAGCAGTTCTTC
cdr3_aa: CASSLGGPEQFF

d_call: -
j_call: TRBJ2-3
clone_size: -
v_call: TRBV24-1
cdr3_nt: TGTGCCACCAGTGATCCATCGACTAGCACAGATACGCAGTATTTT
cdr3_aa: CATSDPSTSTDTQYF

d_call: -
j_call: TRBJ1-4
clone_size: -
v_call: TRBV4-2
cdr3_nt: TGTGCCAGCAGCCCCTTCTCCACTAATGAAAAACTGTTTTTT
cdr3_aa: CASSPFSTNEKLFF